The 18 T cell receptor beta chains below all came from one sample that was sequenced in a study of cytomegalovirus exposure and HLA in healthy donors. A multiplex PCR was run with 60 Vbeta primers and 13 Jbeta primers. Data came from immunoSEQ multiplex PCR; TCRdb stores just in-frame clones and leaves some out. The sample carries roughly 150,000 clones, approximately 80% recorded once. Sequencing was performed on PBMCs. These receptors were obtained from a man aged 25-45 years in good health and CMV-seropositive.

The DNA of the CDR3 is TGTGCCAGCAGCCCTTCTCAGGCGAACACTGAAGCTTTCTTT. It yields the protein CASSPSQANTEAFF. This chain connects TRBV5-5 to TRBJ1-1; D gene unclear. CDR3 length equals 14 residues. From germline, CDR1 is SGHKS and CDR2 YYEKEE (reference sequence). Deletions cut 4 bases from V and 1 base from J, with 11 bases between. Full variable domain (remainder filled in from reference TRBV5-5 and TRBJ1-1): DAGVTQSPTHLIKTRGQQVTLRCSPISGHKSVSWYQQVLGQGPQFIFQYYEKEERGRGNFPDRFSARQFPNYSSELNVNALLLGDSALYLCASSPSQANTEAFFGQGTRLTVV.

V usage is TRBV11-1 and J usage is TRBJ2-5; perhaps TRBD1 as D (5 bases). The germline CDR1 and CDR2 sequences are SGHAT and FQDESV (reference sequence). V shed 2 bases and J shed 2 bases, with 15 bases lying between them. CDR3 size: 16 residues. The chain's CDR3 is CASSLPRGRGQETQYF. The CDR3 nucleotides read TGTGCCAGCAGCTTACCCCGAGGTAGGGGACAAGAGACCCAGTACTTC.

This clone was detected only a few times. The rearrangement joins TRBV5-5 to TRBJ2-5; maybe TRBD2 (6 bases). Germline V gene sequence: CDR1 SGHKS, CDR2 YYEKEE (reference sequence). V lost 4 bases, J lost 5 bases, and 12 bases lay in between. The CDR3 spans 13 residues. Here the CDR3 reads CASSRDSGETQYF. CDR3 bases: TGTGCCAGCAGCCGGGACTCGGGGGAGACCCAGTACTTC.

In this sample, this clone turned up once. V and J are TRBV4-2 and TRBJ1-1; D gene uncertain. There are 15 residues in the CDR3. Germline loops: CDR1 LGHNA, CDR2 YNFKEQ. Trimming pared 0 bases from V and 0 bases from J, leaving 8 bases between. CDR3 DNA: TGTGCCAGCAGCCAAGACAGTCCCCTGAACACTGAAGCTTTCTTT. The encoded protein is CASSQDSPLNTEAFF.

This clone came up a few times. The chain links TRBV6-4 to TRBJ2-1, with D perhaps TRBD2 (6 bases). The CDR3 spans 15 residues. The V gene's germline CDR1 is MRHNA and CDR2 SNTAGT. The germline V and J ends were trimmed by 6 bases and 7 bases, with 19 bases remaining between them. The DNA of the CDR3 is TGTGCCAGCAGACTTACTAGCCGAGGTTGGAATGAGCAGTTCTTC. It translates to CASRLTSRGWNEQFF.

The V and J genes are TRBV19 and TRBJ2-2; the match to TRBD2 covers 9 bases. With 6 bases clipped from V and 1 base from J, the junction kept 9 bases outside the gene matches. CDR1 and CDR2 (germline): LNHDA, SQIVND (reference sequence). The CDR3 length is 17 residues. CDR3 loop: CASSMMRLAVNTGELFF. The CDR3 region has the DNA TGTGCCAGTAGCATGATGCGACTAGCGGTGAACACCGGGGAGCTGTTTTTT.

Concerning this clone itself: The junction and the germline gene differ at one end; a read error may be behind it. The rearrangement uses TRBV5-6 and TRBJ2-3, with D hard to call. The V gene's germline CDR1 is SGHDT and CDR2 YYEEEE. This CDR3 has 16 residues. The CDR3 reads CASSFGQAFGTDTQYF. The CDR3 region has the DNA TGTGCCAGCAGCTTTGGTCAGGCCTTCGGCACGGATACGCAGTATTTT.

The V call is TRBV5-1, the J call TRBJ2-1, with a possible D match to TRBD1 (5 bases). Germline lookup yields CDR1 SGHRS and CDR2 YFSETQ. The CDR3 runs to 15 residues. V gave up 0 bases and J gave up 0 bases, with 7 bases separating them. The CDR3 region has the DNA TGCGCCAGCAGCTTGGGACAGAGCTCCTACAATGAGCAGTTCTTC. It is translated as CASSLGQSSYNEQFF. The variable domain in full, with the rest retrieved from reference TRBV5-1 and TRBJ2-1, is KAGVTQTPRYLIKTRGQQVTLSCSPISGHRSVSWYQQTPGQGLQFLFEYFSETQRNKGNFPGRFSGRQFSNSRSEMNVSTLELGDSALYLCASSLGQSSYNEQFFGPGTRLTVL.

The chain has TRBV2 and TRBJ2-3; weak D call: TRBD2 (6 bases). CDR3 length: 17 amino acids. V was pared by 9 bases and J by 4 bases, with 26 bases between. The germline CDR1 and CDR2 sequences are SNHLY and FYNNEI. The CDR3 protein is CASVWDGRSAGADTQYF. In DNA form, the CDR3 reads TGTGCCAGTGTATGGGACGGGAGAAGTGCTGGGGCAGATACGCAGTATTTT.

CDR3: CASSIGTGGFGANVLTF. The CDR3 DNA sequence: TGTGCCAGTAGTATAGGGACAGGGGGCTTTGGGGCCAACGTCCTGACTTTC. The chain joins TRBV19 to TRBJ2-6; TRBD1 matches 11 bases. With 1 base clipped from V and 3 bases from J, the junction kept 2 bases outside the gene matches. This CDR3 comprises 17 residues. Germline CDR1 LNHDA, CDR2 SQIVND (reference sequence).

The chain recombines TRBV28 with TRBJ1-6; D remains unclear. The CDR3 consists of 13 residues. Germline assignment: CDR1 MDHEN and CDR2 SYDVKM. Deletions cut 4 bases from V and 6 bases from J, with 7 bases between. In DNA, the CDR3 is TGTGCCAGCAGTTGGCAGGTTAATTCACCCCTCCACTTT. Translation gives CASSWQVNSPLHF.

The chain carries TRBV12-5 and TRBJ2-5, with D possibly being TRBD2 (6 bases). CDR1 LGHNT and CDR2 FRNRAP come from the germline V gene. The CDR3 contains 12 residues. V was cut by 6 bases and J by 11 bases, with 16 bases left in between. The CDR3: CASGRTRGEQYF. The CDR3 DNA reads as TGTGCTAGTGGCCGCACGCGGGGAGAGCAGTACTTC.

This chain links TRBV27 with TRBJ2-3; the D is unclear. Trimming shortened V by 6 bases and J by 1 base, and 11 bases separated the two germline ends. The CDR3 runs 14 residues. CDR1 MNHEY and CDR2 SMNVEV come from the germline V gene (reference sequence). CDR3 in DNA: TGTGCCAGCAGACACCATGGAGGCACAGATACGCAGTATTTT. Protein sequence: CASRHHGGTDTQYF.

This chain uses TRBV7-2 with TRBJ1-3; 7 bases align to TRBD1. Losses at the gene ends were 1 base for V and 4 bases for J; bases not matched to a gene: 10. This CDR3 region has 17 residues. Germline CDR1 and CDR2: SGHTA and FQGNSA. CDR3 DNA sequence: TGTGCCAGCAGCTTAGGCTCCGGGACAGTTGCCGGAAACACCATATATTTT. Encoded protein: CASSLGSGTVAGNTIYF.

The chain employs TRBV11-2 and TRBJ2-2; tentatively, D is TRBD2 (7 bases). Germline CDR1 and CDR2: SGHAT and FQNNGV. This CDR3 contains 17 residues. V gave up 5 bases and J gave up 0 bases, with 16 bases separating them. The CDR3 protein is CASSLRTRDTNTGELFF. The CDR3 DNA reads TGTGCCAGCAGCCTACGGACTAGGGACACGAACACCGGGGAGCTGTTTTTT. Full variable domain (remainder filled in from reference TRBV11-2 and TRBJ2-2): EAGVAQSPRYKIIEKRQSVAFWCNPISGHATLYWYQQILGQGPKLLIQFQNNGVVDDSQLPKDRFSAERLKGVDSTLKIQPAKLEDSAVYLCASSLRTRDTNTGELFFGEGSRLTVL.

The chain recombines TRBV7-8 with TRBJ1-5; D not resolved. V dropped 5 bases and J dropped 3 bases, with 14 bases sitting between them. The CDR3 consists of 15 residues. Germline values: CDR1 SGHVS, CDR2 FQNEAQ. As DNA, the CDR3 is TGTGCCAGCAGCCTTCGGCGGATTCCCAATCAGCCCCAGCATTTT. Translated, it gives CASSLRRIPNQPQHF.

This clone was seen more than once but under ten times. This sequence joins TRBV2 and TRBJ1-4, with 9 bases fitting TRBD1. The CDR3 runs to 16 residues. V lost 7 bases, J lost 5 bases, and 11 bases stayed unmatched. The germline CDR1 and CDR2 sequences are SNHLY and FYNNEI. CDR3 loop: CASNRRETGGNEKLFF. The CDR3 DNA follows: TGTGCCAGCAACCGAAGAGAGACAGGGGGAAATGAAAAACTGTTTTTT.

This clone was counted once. The rearrangement uses TRBV2 and TRBJ1-1, with a tentative D call TRBD1 (6 bases). Germline V lookup: CDR1 SNHLY, CDR2 FYNNEI. The CDR3 runs to 14 residues. V lost 7 bases, J lost 1 base, and 13 bases lay in between. CDR3 amino acids: CASTSQGGNTEAFF. CDR3 sequence (DNA): TGTGCCAGCACCTCACAGGGCGGGAACACTGAAGCTTTCTTT.